The 5 T cell receptor beta chains below all came from one sample that was sequenced in a study of control samples from healthy donors and cancer patients. Sequencing was performed with immunoSEQ multiplex PCR; in TCRdb, only in-frame clones are kept and a portion is missing. Here the sample spans under 200,000 clones, roughly 94% being singletons. Input material: blood. These receptors were obtained from a woman in her forties in good health.

This rearrangement joins TRBV6-2 or TRBV6-3 to TRBJ2-3; TRBD2 matches 7 bases. The CDR3 runs 15 residues. V lost 0 bases to trimming and J lost 2 bases; unmatched junction nucleotides: 2. Germline V lookup: CDR1 MNHEY, CDR2 SVGEGT. DNA of the CDR3: TGTGCCAGCAGTTACTCACGGGGGGTCACAGATACGCAGTATTTT. It codes for CASSYSRGVTDTQYF.

This clone was seen only once. This chain links TRBV7-9 with TRBJ2-3, with a weak D call TRBD2 (6 bases). The CDR3 is made up of 12 amino acids. V gave up 5 bases and J gave up 11 bases, with 14 bases separating them. The V gene's germline CDR1 is SEHNR and CDR2 FQNEAQ (reference sequence). The CDR3 DNA reads TGTGCCAGCAGCATCGGGACTGCGGAGCAGTATTTT. This gives the protein CASSIGTAEQYF.

The chain is built from TRBV4-3 and TRBJ1-2; tentative D call: TRBD1 (6 bases). The germline gives CDR1 LGHNA, CDR2 YSLEER. Trimming pared 4 bases from V and 3 bases from J, leaving 15 bases between. This CDR3 spans 15 amino acids. The CDR3 nucleotides read TGCGCCAGCAGCCCGACCGCGCAGGGGTACTATGGCTACACCTTC. It translates to CASSPTAQGYYGYTF.

This chain uses TRBV3-1 (or the pseudogene TRBV3-2) with TRBJ2-7; the D gene is possibly TRBD1 (5 bases). There are 13 residues in the CDR3. V was clipped by 2 bases and J by 5 bases, with 10 bases between them. CDR1 and CDR2 from the germline V gene are LGHDT and YNNKEL (reference sequence). DNA for the CDR3: TGTGCCAGCAGCCAACTCAGGGCAAACGAGCAGTACTTC. Its protein is CASSQLRANEQYF.

V is TRBV18 and J is TRBJ2-4; TRBD1 matches at 8 bases. This CDR3 contains 16 residues. The trim removed 4 bases at V and 1 base at J, leaving 6 bases unmatched. Per the germline V gene, CDR1 is KGHSH and CDR2 is LQKENI. The CDR3 reads CASSQRTGRAKNIQYF. In DNA, the CDR3 is TGTGCCAGCTCACAACGGACAGGGCGGGCCAAAAACATTCAGTACTTC.